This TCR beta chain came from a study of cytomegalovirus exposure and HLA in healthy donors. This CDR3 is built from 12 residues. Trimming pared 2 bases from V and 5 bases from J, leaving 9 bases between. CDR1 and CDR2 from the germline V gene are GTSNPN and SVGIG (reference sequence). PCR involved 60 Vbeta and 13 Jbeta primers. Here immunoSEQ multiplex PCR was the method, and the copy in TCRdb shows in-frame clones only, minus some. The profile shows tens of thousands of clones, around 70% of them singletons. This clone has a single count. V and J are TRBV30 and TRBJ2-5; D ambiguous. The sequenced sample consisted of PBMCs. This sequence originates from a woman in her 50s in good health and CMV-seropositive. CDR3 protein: CAWSPGSETQYF. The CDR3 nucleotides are TGTGCCTGGAGTCCCGGGTCGGAGACCCAGTACTTC.